This T cell receptor (beta chain) was captured in a study of blood T cell repertoires in COVID-19. About the research overall: Donors in the United States, Italy and Spain gave samples during acute or convalescent COVID-19.

Original processing methods: Scientists estimated how many nucleated cells there were by amplifying reference gene primers. TCRdb's copy holds only in-frame clones and misses some; the assay was immunoSEQ multiplex PCR. From that table come the V and J calls and clone size; the DNA was used to work out D and trimming. The repertoire holds about 310,000 clones, with more than 70% as singletons. CDR3 length equals 14 residues. Germline CDR1 LNHDA, CDR2 SQIVND (reference sequence). V lost 3 bases and J lost 0; bases outside the gene matches: 1. The sequence derives from a woman between 50 and 59 years old who had recovered from COVID-19. Sequenced input: peripheral blood. V usage is TRBV19 and J usage is TRBJ2-7; 8 bases map to TRBD1. CDR3 nucleotide sequence: TGTGCCAGTAGTATGGGGACAGGCTCCTACGAGCAGTACTTC. Translating it yields CASSMGTGSYEQYF.